A single sample is the source of the 26 T cell receptor beta chains below, sequenced in a study of T-cell reconstitution after alpha-beta-depleted transplantation in children. Unique molecular identifiers were used to barcode this TCRbeta library. MiXCR, run by TCRdb on the PCR reads, gives a single entry per CDR3 protein. The data show more than 400,000 distinct CDR3 sequences, 11% seen once. The specimen was PBMCs, mostly from graft donor cells, collected 180 days after TCRalphabeta/CD19-depleted stem cell transplant. Every receptor here comes from a female patient aged 2 to 10 who had a stem cell transplant for aplastic anemia, so the T cells may come from the graft donor.

The chain recombines TRBV20-1 with TRBJ1-6; the D is unclear. This CDR3 spans 13 amino acids. Germline values: CDR1 DFQATT, CDR2 SNEGSKA (reference sequence). Trimming removed 4 bases from V and 8 bases from J, with 12 bases in between. Written as DNA, the CDR3 is TGCAGTGCTACCGGGCTCGGCGATTCACCCCTCCACTTT. Protein sequence: CSATGLGDSPLHF.

The rearrangement uses TRBV30 and TRBJ2-1; 9 nucleotides match TRBD1. The CDR3 contains 18 residues. Germline V gives CDR1 GTSNPN, CDR2 SVGIG (reference sequence). The junction had 16 bases not matched to a gene; V was cut back by 3 bases and J by 4 bases. CDR3 sequence: CAWRGTGFASGTYNEQFF. The DNA of the CDR3 is TGTGCCTGGAGGGGGACAGGGTTCGCAAGCGGGACGTACAATGAGCAGTTCTTC.

This clonotype has just a few counts. The chain employs TRBV7-9 and TRBJ2-1, with 7 bases identical to TRBD2. This CDR3 comprises 13 residues. The germline CDR1 and CDR2 sequences are SEHNR and FQNEAQ (reference sequence). With 5 bases clipped from V and 5 bases from J, the junction kept 3 bases outside the gene matches. The CDR3 DNA follows: TGTGCCAGCAGCCCGAGCGGGAACAATGAGCAGTTCTTC. Protein: CASSPSGNNEQFF.

Only a few counts were recorded for this clonotype. J is TRBJ1-4 and V is TRBV6-1; 7 nucleotides align to TRBD1. The length of the CDR3 is 14 residues. Losses at the gene ends were 6 bases for V and 4 bases for J; bases not matched to a gene: 5. Germline CDR1 reads MNHNS; CDR2 reads SASEGT. The CDR3 region is CASRRQGGNEKLFF. CDR3 nucleotides: TGTGCCAGCAGGCGACAGGGCGGTAATGAAAAACTGTTTTTT.

This clonotype showed up just a few times. V is TRBV5-6 and J is TRBJ1-1; TRBD1 matches at 12 bases. Germline CDR1 reads SGHDT; CDR2 reads YYEEEE. The CDR3 has 19 amino acids. Trimming cost V 2 bases and J 0 bases; bases outside gene matches: 11. CDR3 DNA sequence: TGTGCCAGCAGCTTCCGGGGACAGGGGGCGTCCAGAATGAACACTGAAGCTTTCTTT. Translation gives CASSFRGQGASRMNTEAFF.

The chain carries TRBV2 and TRBJ2-3; TRBD1 agrees at 8 bases. The CDR3 is 15 amino acids. Germline loops: CDR1 SNHLY, CDR2 FYNNEI. J lost 6 bases, V lost 6 bases, and 11 bases had no gene match. DNA for the CDR3: TGTGCCAGCAGCCAACCGGGGACAGGTCCGGATACGCAGTATTTT. Its translation is CASSQPGTGPDTQYF.

V and J are TRBV10-3 and TRBJ1-2; D unclear. Germline V gene sequence: CDR1 ENHRY, CDR2 SYGVKD. The CDR3 consists of 14 residues. Trimming pared 2 bases from V and 1 base from J, leaving 8 bases between. CDR3 nucleotides: TGTGCCATCAGTGAGGCGAGGGATAACTATGGCTACACCTTC. Amino acids: CAISEARDNYGYTF.

In its sample, this clonotype was seen many times. This sequence joins TRBV7-8 and TRBJ2-3; 9 bases are shared with TRBD2. The CDR3 is 15 residues long. The ends lost 5 bases at V and 0 bases at J; junction bases unmatched: 3. CDR1 SGHVS and CDR2 FQNEAQ come from the germline V gene. Here the CDR3 reads CASSITSGSTDTQYF. CDR3 coding DNA: TGTGCCAGCAGCATAACTAGCGGGAGCACAGATACGCAGTATTTT.

The genes are TRBV7-9 and TRBJ2-2; no definite D call. Germline V gene lookup returns CDR1 SEHNR and CDR2 FQNEAQ (reference sequence). This CDR3 contains 15 residues. Trimming stripped 2 bases from V and 0 bases from J, with 7 bases between. CDR3 protein: CASSLWAANTGELFF. The CDR3 nucleotides read TGTGCCAGCAGCTTATGGGCGGCGAACACCGGGGAGCTGTTTTTT.

This clonotype was counted only a few times. The CDR3 bases are TGTGCCAGCAGTTCCCCACTCCACACCCAGGGACTCGAAAAACTGTTTTTT. Encoded protein: CASSSPLHTQGLEKLFF. This chain links TRBV12-3 or TRBV12-4 with TRBJ1-4; maybe TRBD1 (5 bases). V was shortened by 4 bases and J by 8 bases, with 23 bases between the two germline ends. The CDR3 covers 17 residues.

The chain combines TRBV3-1 with TRBJ2-1; D might be TRBD2 (5 bases). The CDR3 loop spans 18 amino acids. CDR1 and CDR2 (germline): LGHDT, YNNKEL (reference sequence). The ends were cut back, 0 bases at V and 5 bases at J, with 20 bases in the middle. This CDR3 reads CASSQDKGPGIANNEQFF. CDR3 in DNA: TGTGCCAGCAGCCAAGATAAGGGCCCGGGAATAGCAAACAATGAGCAGTTCTTC.

The rearrangement joins TRBV5-5 to TRBJ2-3; no clear D gene. This CDR3 region has 15 residues. V lost 2 bases and J lost 2, with 12 bases in between. From germline, CDR1 is SGHKS and CDR2 YYEKEE (reference sequence). CDR3 in amino acids: CASSFISEPTDTQYF. The CDR3 DNA reads TGTGCCAGCAGCTTTATCTCGGAGCCCACAGATACGCAGTATTTT.

The chain recombines TRBV6-1 with TRBJ2-7; D possibly corresponds to TRBD2 (5 bases). This CDR3 has 14 residues. Trimming pared 3 bases from V and 8 bases from J, leaving 17 bases between. Germline V gene sequence: CDR1 MNHNS, CDR2 SASEGT. The CDR3 DNA sequence: TGTGCCAGCAGTGACGGCCCCCCTGGGGAGAAGCAGTACGTC. Translating it yields CASSDGPPGEKQYV.

In this sample, this clonotype turned up many times. The chain couples TRBV5-1 to TRBJ2-5, with TRBD1 identical over 8 bases. Germline V CDR1 and CDR2: SGHRS, YFSETQ. The CDR3 length is 15 residues. The J segment lost 4 bases and the V segment lost 4 bases, leaving 9 bases of the junction unmatched. The CDR3 here is CASSVAGTGGETQYF. DNA of the CDR3: TGCGCCAGCAGCGTGGCCGGGACAGGTGGAGAGACCCAGTACTTC.

This chain uses TRBV10-3 with TRBJ2-4; 11 bases align to TRBD2. The CDR3 runs to 18 residues. Trimming at V came to 5 bases and at J to 1 base, leaving 10 bases not matched to a gene. The germline V gene has CDR1 ENHRY and CDR2 SYGVKD. CDR3 in DNA: TGTGCCATCAGTTCGACTAGCGGGATTAGGGGGGCCAAAAACATTCAGTACTTC. Protein: CAISSTSGIRGAKNIQYF.

This chain connects TRBV5-6 to TRBJ2-7, with 7 positions matching TRBD1. V lost 0 bases to trimming and J lost 4 bases; unmatched junction nucleotides: 10. Germline assignment: CDR1 SGHDT and CDR2 YYEEEE. The CDR3 loop spans 16 amino acids. The CDR3 DNA reads as TGTGCCAGCAGCTTGGGATCGACAGGGAGCCCTTACGAGCAGTACGTC. Residues: CASSLGSTGSPYEQYV.

The V call is TRBV20-1, the J call TRBJ2-3, with a weak D call TRBD1 (6 bases). Germline lookup yields CDR1 DFQATT and CDR2 SNEGSKA (reference sequence). The CDR3 consists of 12 residues. V was shortened by 3 bases and J by 14 bases, with 18 bases between the two germline ends. CDR3 loop: CSARADSQMGYF. The CDR3 nucleotides are TGCAGTGCTAGGGCGGACAGTCAGATGGGGTATTTT.

There are many counts of this clonotype. This chain links TRBV27 with TRBJ2-1; a weak D match, TRBD2 (6 bases). The V end lost 4 bases, the J end lost 4 bases, and 14 bases lay between the germline ends. This CDR3 is 15 amino acids long. Germline-derived CDR1 and CDR2 are MNHEY and SMNVEV (reference sequence). The CDR3 here is CASSWGGRPYNEQFF. For the CDR3, the DNA is TGTGCCAGCAGTTGGGGTGGGAGGCCGTACAATGAGCAGTTCTTC.

The chain couples TRBV7-2 to TRBJ2-1; D call uncertain. Trimming stripped 2 bases from V and 4 bases from J, with 24 bases between. CDR1 is SGHTA and CDR2 is FQGNSA in the germline V gene. The CDR3 consists of 19 residues. The CDR3 nucleotides are TGTGCCAGCAGCTTAAAACCCCCTCTTCGGTGGGCAGTTTACAATGAGCAGTTCTTC. It translates to CASSLKPPLRWAVYNEQFF.

This chain joins TRBV10-3 and TRBJ2-7; D not resolved. In germline, CDR1 is ENHRY, CDR2 SYGVKD. V dropped 7 bases and J dropped 4 bases, with 8 bases sitting between them. The CDR3 sequence is 11 residues long. CDR3 DNA: TGTGCCATCACACCCAGATACGAGCAGTACGTC. This translates into CAITPRYEQYV.

This clonotype came up a few times. This sequence joins TRBV4-3 and TRBJ1-1; 9 bases are shared with TRBD1. The CDR3 extends over 15 amino acids. V lost 3 bases to trimming and J lost 1 base; unmatched junction nucleotides: 3. The germline CDR1 and CDR2 sequences are LGHNA and YSLEER. The CDR3 spells CASSQGTGWNTEAFF. CDR3 coding DNA: TGCGCCAGCAGCCAGGGGACAGGGTGGAACACTGAAGCTTTCTTT.

This clonotype showed up just a few times. This sequence joins TRBV10-3 and TRBJ1-2; tentative D call: TRBD1 (5 bases). Looked up from germline, CDR1 is ENHRY and CDR2 is SYGVKD. Trimming pared 4 bases from V and 3 bases from J, leaving 12 bases between. The length of the CDR3 is 14 residues. The CDR3 is CAISGTGRDYGYTF. In nucleotides, the CDR3 is TGTGCCATCAGTGGAACAGGCCGGGACTATGGCTACACCTTC.

The chain joins TRBV20-1 to TRBJ2-3, with D perhaps being TRBD1 or TRBD2 (5 bases each). Trimming took 8 bases from V and 6 from J, leaving 12 bases between them. This CDR3 contains 11 residues. Germline V gene sequence: CDR1 DFQATT, CDR2 SNEGSKA (reference sequence). The CDR3 DNA follows: TGCAGTACCGGGGCGCCCGATACGCAGTATTTT. It translates to CSTGAPDTQYF.

This clonotype was counted at least ten times. The chain employs TRBV7-2 and TRBJ2-1; D not resolved. Germline V gene lookup returns CDR1 SGHTA and CDR2 FQGNSA. The V and J ends lost 3 bases and 4 bases respectively, with 4 bases between them. The CDR3 totals 12 residues. CDR3: CASSLVYNEQFF. CDR3 bases: TGTGCCAGCAGCTTGGTTTACAATGAGCAGTTCTTC.

The rearrangement uses TRBV20-1 and TRBJ2-2; TRBD1 matches at 8 bases. From germline, CDR1 is DFQATT and CDR2 SNEGSKA (reference sequence). V lost 6 bases, J lost 4 bases, and 7 bases stayed unmatched. This CDR3 is built from 14 residues. CDR3 nucleotides: TGCAGTGCCCCTCTTCAGGGGGCCACCGGGGAGCTGTTTTTT. This translates into CSAPLQGATGELFF.

This rearrangement joins TRBV7-8 to TRBJ2-7; D may be TRBD1 (6 bases). The CDR3 length is 15 residues. Trimming took 5 bases from V and 2 from J, leaving 16 bases between them. Germline V CDR1 and CDR2: SGHVS, FQNEAQ. The CDR3 DNA reads as TGTGCCAGCAGCCCGAGGAGAGGGGGTACCTACGAGCAGTACTTC. Translation: CASSPRRGGTYEQYF.